One and the same sample provided the 25 T cell receptor beta chains below, sequenced in a study of blood T cells in healthy people across ages. Through a sample-barcoded 5' primer and a J-beta primer mix, a second PCR was run for roughly 6 to 12 cycles. Using its own MiXCR run on the 5' RACE reads, TCRdb lists one record per CDR3 protein. Among hundreds of thousands of distinct CDR3 sequences listed, about 53% were seen once. The sequenced sample consisted of blood. The receptor source for this set is a man aged 55 to 70 in good health.

The V call is TRBV20-1, the J call TRBJ1-6; D is possibly TRBD1 (6 bases). V was shortened by 6 bases and J by 3 bases, with 15 bases between the two germline ends. The V gene's germline CDR1 is DFQATT and CDR2 SNEGSKA (reference sequence). CDR3 length: 15 amino acids. The CDR3 DNA reads TGCAGTGCACGTCCGACAGGTTTCTATAATTCACCCCTCCACTTT. It encodes CSARPTGFYNSPLHF.

The chain is built from TRBV4-1 and TRBJ2-1; 9 bases match TRBD2. J lost 9 bases, V lost 0 bases, and 9 bases had no gene match. The length of the CDR3 is 16 residues. In germline, CDR1 is MGHRA, CDR2 YSYEKL. CDR3 in amino acids: CASSQDANLRGGEQFF. CDR3 DNA: TGCGCCAGCAGCCAAGACGCGAATCTGCGGGGGGGTGAGCAGTTCTTC.

DNA of the CDR3: TGTGCCAGCAGCCAGAGTCGGGCCGGGAGGCAGTTCTTC. Its protein product is CASSQSRAGRQFF. The chain links TRBV11-2 to TRBJ2-1; D may be TRBD2 (6 bases). Trimming removed 5 bases at V and 12 bases at J, with 17 bases between. Per the germline V gene, CDR1 is SGHAT and CDR2 is FQNNGV. CDR3 length: 13 residues.

The table lists this clonotype with a few counts. The J gene is TRBJ2-3, the V gene TRBV7-2, with a weak D call TRBD1 (5 bases). The CDR3 is made up of 15 amino acids. From germline, CDR1 is SGHTA and CDR2 FQGNSA. Trimming cost V 5 bases and J 2 bases, with 14 bases left between them. The CDR3 loop is CASSPPLGPTDTQYF. CDR3 DNA: TGTGCCAGCAGCCCCCCCTTGGGGCCCACAGATACGCAGTATTTT.

This chain connects TRBV6-5 to TRBJ1-5, with 9 bases identical to TRBD1. The CDR3 is made up of 15 amino acids. Per germline, CDR1 MNHEY and CDR2 SVGAGI. J was trimmed by 3 bases and V by 2 bases; bases with no gene match: 2. CDR3 DNA sequence: TGTGCCAGCAGTTACGACAGGGGGGACAATCAGCCCCAGCATTTT. It codes for CASSYDRGDNQPQHF.

The chain has TRBV2 and TRBJ2-2, with D perhaps assigned TRBD1 or TRBD2 (6 bases each). From germline, CDR1 is SNHLY and CDR2 FYNNEI. Trimming stripped 6 bases from V and 0 bases from J, with 17 bases between. The CDR3 loop spans 17 amino acids. This CDR3 reads CASRVEGGWANTGELFF. CDR3 in DNA: TGTGCCAGCAGAGTCGAGGGGGGATGGGCGAACACCGGGGAGCTGTTTTTT.

This chain joins TRBV7-9 and TRBJ2-4, with 9 nucleotides matching TRBD1. The CDR3 totals 14 residues. CDR1 is SEHNR and CDR2 is FQNEAQ in the germline V gene (reference sequence). J lost 7 bases, V lost 5 bases, and 6 bases had no gene match. The CDR3 loop reads CASSTGTGSNIQYF. The CDR3 coding sequence is TGTGCCAGCAGCACCGGGACAGGGAGTAACATTCAGTACTTC.

This clonotype was detected a few times. J is TRBJ2-3 and V is TRBV4-1; perhaps TRBD1 as D (5 bases). Trimming removed 7 bases at V and 6 bases at J, with 14 bases between. Germline V gene sequence: CDR1 MGHRA, CDR2 YSYEKL. The length of the CDR3 is 13 residues. The CDR3 region has the DNA TGCGCCAGCACCCAGGGTCAAGGGGATACGCAGTATTTT. This codes for CASTQGQGDTQYF.

V gene TRBV7-9 combines with J gene TRBJ1-6; D remains unclear. Germline CDR1 SEHNR, CDR2 FQNEAQ (reference sequence). The CDR3 length is 14 residues. The ends were cut back, 3 bases at V and 10 bases at J, with 13 bases in the middle. CDR3 nucleotide sequence: TGTGCCAGCAGCTTGGGTGGGATAGGATCACCCCTCCACTTT. Amino acids: CASSLGGIGSPLHF.

This chain uses TRBV27 with TRBJ2-7; 9 nucleotides agree with TRBD1. The germline gives CDR1 MNHEY, CDR2 SMNVEV (reference sequence). V lost 6 bases, J lost 3 bases, and 15 bases stayed unmatched. CDR3 length: 17 amino acids. The CDR3 loop is CASRHDRGQGQNYEQYF. The CDR3 nucleotides are TGTGCCAGCAGACACGACCGGGGACAGGGACAAAACTACGAGCAGTACTTC.

Only a few counts were recorded for this clonotype. The J gene is TRBJ2-7, the V gene TRBV3-1, with unresolved D. Germline V gene sequence: CDR1 LGHDT, CDR2 YNNKEL (reference sequence). The ends were cut back, 4 bases at V and 3 bases at J, with 10 bases in the middle. The CDR3 has 13 residues. The CDR3 bases are TGTGCCAGCAGCCCCATGCTTAGCTACGAGCAGTACTTC. Translating it yields CASSPMLSYEQYF.

The V call is TRBV10-1, the J call TRBJ1-6; unclear D gene. The CDR3 is made up of 13 amino acids. CDR1 and CDR2 from the germline V gene are WNHNN and SYGVQD (reference sequence). Trimming left V 2 bases short and J 7 bases short, with 6 bases between. The CDR3 here is CASSEGRNSPLHF. The CDR3 nucleotides are TGCGCCAGCAGTGAGGGACGAAATTCACCCCTCCACTTT.

The V call is TRBV28, the J call TRBJ2-7, with a tentative D call TRBD1 (6 bases). V was pared by 5 bases and J by 3 bases, with 17 bases between. The CDR3 runs to 15 residues. The germline gives CDR1 MDHEN, CDR2 SYDVKM. CDR3 coding DNA: TGTGCCAGCAGTGAATACACGGACAGAAACTACGAGCAGTACTTC. It translates to CASSEYTDRNYEQYF.

This clonotype was counted a single time. CDR3 DNA sequence: TGCAGTGCTAGAGTTACCGGGTCAGATACGCAGTATTTT. The encoded protein is CSARVTGSDTQYF. This chain uses TRBV20-1 with TRBJ2-3, with D unclear. Trimming cost V 1 base and J 4 bases, with 9 bases left between them. Germline V CDR1 and CDR2: DFQATT, SNEGSKA (reference sequence). The CDR3 consists of 13 residues.

The chain uses TRBV12-3 or TRBV12-4 and TRBJ2-1; unclear D gene. The CDR3 covers 11 residues. V shed 3 bases and J shed 10 bases, with 7 bases lying between them. The CDR3 here is CASSFRYEQFF. CDR3 in DNA: TGTGCCAGCAGTTTTCGATACGAGCAGTTCTTC.

The rearrangement uses TRBV19 and TRBJ1-1; a weak D match, TRBD1 (6 bases). From germline, CDR1 is LNHDA and CDR2 SQIVND (reference sequence). V shed 6 bases and J shed 0 bases, with 14 bases lying between them. The CDR3 runs to 15 residues. The chain's CDR3 is CASSPSDRLNTEAFF. The CDR3 DNA sequence: TGTGCCAGTAGCCCCTCCGACAGGTTGAACACTGAAGCTTTCTTT. The complete variable domain, with remaining parts taken from reference TRBV19 and TRBJ1-1, reads DGGITQSPKYLFRKEGQNVTLSCEQNLNHDAMYWYRQDPGQGLRLIYYSQIVNDFQKGDIAEGYSVSREKKESFPLTVTSAQKNPTAFYLCASSPSDRLNTEAFFGQGTRLTVV.

CDR3 in amino acids: CASSFQWNEQFF. For the CDR3, the DNA is TGTGCCAGCAGTTTCCAGTGGAATGAGCAGTTCTTC. This chain joins TRBV28 and TRBJ2-1; no firm D call. CDR1 and CDR2 (germline): MDHEN, SYDVKM. V lost 3 bases and J lost 7, with 7 bases in between. CDR3 length: 12 residues.

The rearrangement joins TRBV2 to TRBJ2-3, with D possibly being TRBD1 (6 bases). The length of the CDR3 is 12 residues. With 6 bases removed from V and 6 bases from J, the gap between germline ends came to 10 bases. The V gene's germline CDR1 is SNHLY and CDR2 FYNNEI. CDR3 sequence reads: CASRDDRDTQYF. The CDR3 bases are TGTGCCAGCAGAGACGACAGGGATACGCAGTATTTT.

This clonotype was seen more than once but under ten times. This sequence joins TRBV29-1 and TRBJ2-7; no reliable D call. V dropped 0 bases and J dropped 2 bases, with 11 bases sitting between them. Germline loops: CDR1 SQVTM, CDR2 ANQGSEA. This CDR3 comprises 14 residues. CDR3 coding DNA: TGCAGCGTTGAAGATCCGCTACGTACCTACGAGCAGTACTTC. Amino acid sequence: CSVEDPLRTYEQYF.

The rearrangement uses TRBV4-2 and TRBJ2-2; TRBD2 matches 8 bases. V lost 0 bases and J lost 4; bases outside the gene matches: 7. The CDR3 covers 17 residues. Germline V gene data show CDR1 as LGHNA and CDR2 as YNFKEQ. The CDR3 nucleotides read TGTGCCAGCAGCCAAGATACTCGGGGGGGCCGCACCGGGGAGCTGTTTTTT. Translated, it gives CASSQDTRGGRTGELFF.

The chain recombines TRBV18 with TRBJ2-6, with a possible D match to TRBD1 (5 bases). Germline V lookup: CDR1 KGHSH, CDR2 LQKENI. The CDR3 has 15 residues. With 6 bases removed from V and 2 bases from J, the gap between germline ends came to 11 bases. The CDR3, as DNA: TGTGCCAGCTCGCCAGGGTTAACTGGGGCCAACGTCCTGACTTTC. It specifies CASSPGLTGANVLTF.

This clonotype has just one count. The CDR3 is CASSPYSDTEAFF. The CDR3 nucleotides are TGTGCCAGCAGCCCCTATTCTGACACTGAAGCTTTCTTT. V is TRBV13 and J is TRBJ1-1, with D unresolved. The CDR3 is 13 residues long. Germline assignment: CDR1 PRHDT and CDR2 FYEKMQ (reference sequence). The V end lost 5 bases, the J end lost 3 bases, and 10 bases lay between the germline ends.

The chain recombines TRBV20-1 with TRBJ2-1; 7 bases agree with TRBD1. Germline V gene sequence: CDR1 DFQATT, CDR2 SNEGSKA (reference sequence). The CDR3 contains 14 residues. V trimming: 4 bases; J trimming: 5 bases; junction bases outside the gene matches: 8. CDR3 residues: CSAIPGTENNEQFF. For the CDR3, the DNA is TGCAGTGCTATACCCGGGACAGAGAACAATGAGCAGTTCTTC.

The chain carries TRBV6-1 and TRBJ1-2; D uncertain. In germline, CDR1 is MNHNS, CDR2 SASEGT. There are 12 residues in the CDR3. V dropped 5 bases and J dropped 4 bases, with 8 bases sitting between them. The CDR3 DNA reads as TGTGCCAGCAGTATAAGGACCTATGGCTACACCTTC. Encoded protein: CASSIRTYGYTF.

The rearrangement joins TRBV29-1 to TRBJ2-7; 8 bases fit TRBD1. CDR3 length: 13 amino acids. V trimming: 5 bases; J trimming: 5 bases; junction bases outside the gene matches: 8. Germline CDR1 and CDR2: SQVTM and ANQGSEA. In DNA form, the CDR3 reads TGCAGCGTTCGCCTGGGACAGGTCAACGAGCAGTACTTC. Translating it yields CSVRLGQVNEQYF.